What follows are 17 T cell receptor beta chains derived from one specimen sequenced in a study of brain metastases from non-small cell lung cancer. The protocol was immunoSEQ multiplex PCR, while the TCRdb copy is restricted to in-frame clones and leaves out a portion. Among fewer than 3,500 clones listed, over 95% were seen once. Specimen: tumor-adjacent normal tissue. Receptors were obtained from a donor at least 40 years old with non-small cell lung cancer.

A remark on this clone: A read error may produce the germline difference seen at one junction end. The rearrangement joins TRBV5-1 to TRBJ2-5; 10 bases map to TRBD2. The CDR3 totals 17 residues. CDR1 is SGHRS and CDR2 is YFSETQ in the germline V gene. CDR3 amino acids: CANSWASGGATQETQYF. For the CDR3, the DNA is TGCGCCAACAGCTGGGCCAGCGGGGGGGCCACCCAAGAGACCCAGTACTTC. The full variable domain, rest sourced from reference TRBV5-1 and TRBJ2-5, is KAGVTQTPRYLIKTRGQQVTLSCSPISGHRSVSWYQQTPGQGLQFLFEYFSETQRNKGNFPGRFSGRQFSNSRSEMNVSTLELGDSALYLCANSWASGGATQETQYFGPGTRLLVL.

V is TRBV9 and J is TRBJ1-6; D gene uncertain. Trimming shortened V by 0 bases and J by 7 bases, and 11 bases separated the two germline ends. From germline, CDR1 is SGDLS and CDR2 YYNGEE. There are 15 residues in the CDR3. The DNA of the CDR3 is TGTGCCAGCAGCGTAGCTGGGGTTGGAAATTCACCCCTCCACTTT. Translating gives CASSVAGVGNSPLHF.

This chain links TRBV5-6 with TRBJ1-2; the D is unclear. Per the germline V gene, CDR1 is SGHDT and CDR2 is YYEEEE. The CDR3 loop spans 13 amino acids. V was pared by 3 bases and J by 4 bases, with 10 bases between. The CDR3 nucleotides are TGTGCCAGCAGCTCAGGACGGACCTATGGCTACACCTTC. Amino acids: CASSSGRTYGYTF.

The V and J genes are TRBV7-7 and TRBJ2-5, with D perhaps given as TRBD1 or TRBD2 (6 bases each). Germline V CDR1 and CDR2: SSHAT, FNYEAQ (reference sequence). The CDR3 loop spans 14 amino acids. CDR3 bases: TGTGCTTTGGGTGTGTTAGGGGGGCAAGAGACCCAGTACTTC. This codes for CALGVLGGQETQYF.

This rearrangement joins TRBV19 to TRBJ1-2; D is undetermined. The germline V gene encodes CDR1 LNHDA and CDR2 SQIVND (reference sequence). This CDR3 region has 14 residues. Trimming took off 1 base at V and 8 bases at J, with 14 bases between the two ends. CDR3 sequence (DNA): TGTGCCAGTAGTATAGTCGACCGCCTGAACGGCTACACCTTC. Protein: CASSIVDRLNGYTF.

The CDR3 region has the DNA TGTGCCAGCAGCAGATCGGGAGGGTGGACCAATGAGCAGTTCTTC. Its translation: CASSRSGGWTNEQFF. The rearrangement uses TRBV7-2 and TRBJ2-1; TRBD2 matches 8 bases. Germline trimming cut 5 bases from V and 6 bases from J; bases unmatched to any gene: 9. Per the germline V gene, CDR1 is SGHTA and CDR2 is FQGNSA. The length of the CDR3 is 15 residues.

This chain connects TRBV6-5 to TRBJ2-1; 10 bases map to TRBD2. Germline V gives CDR1 MNHEY, CDR2 SVGAGI. With V trimmed by 6 bases and J by 6 bases, 8 bases remained unmatched. The CDR3 extends over 15 amino acids. In DNA form, the CDR3 reads TGTGCCAGCAGCCGCCCCGGGACTAGCGTCAATGAGCAGTTCTTC. This gives the protein CASSRPGTSVNEQFF.

The chain employs TRBV5-1 and TRBJ1-1, with TRBD1 as a possible D gene (6 bases). The V end was cut by 0 bases, the J end by 4 bases, with 10 bases between. The CDR3 runs to 14 residues. The germline V gene encodes CDR1 SGHRS and CDR2 YFSETQ. The CDR3 protein is CASSLDRAGTEAFF. The CDR3 DNA reads TGCGCCAGCAGCTTGGACAGGGCGGGCACTGAAGCTTTCTTT.

This sequence joins TRBV18 and TRBJ1-5; D is unclear. The J call may be incorrect, as the DNA end agrees better with TRBJ2-3. The CDR3 length is 13 residues. The germline V gene encodes CDR1 KGHSH and CDR2 LQKENI. CDR3 residues: CASSPDGNQPQYF. CDR3 nucleotide sequence: TGTGCCAGCTCACCCGACGGAAATCAGCCCCAGTATTTT.

The CDR3 DNA reads TGTGCCAGCAGCGTAGATCGCGGGGAGCTGTTTTTT. It translates to CASSVDRGELFF. V is TRBV9 and J is TRBJ2-2; no definite D call. Trimming left V 0 bases short and J 7 bases short, with 4 bases between. Germline CDR1 and CDR2: SGDLS and YYNGEE. The CDR3 contains 12 residues.

Regarding this clone: Other DNA sequences in this specimen translate into the identical CDR3. V gene TRBV7-8 combines with J gene TRBJ1-5; D possibly corresponds to TRBD1 (6 bases). Germline CDR1 SGHVS, CDR2 FQNEAQ. Trimming pared 6 bases from V and 4 bases from J, leaving 22 bases between. This CDR3 comprises 17 residues. CDR3 residues: CASSRKDGTSLNQPQHF. The CDR3 coding sequence is TGTGCCAGCAGTCGTAAAGACGGGACAAGCCTTAATCAGCCCCAGCATTTT. The full variable domain, with the rest looked up from reference TRBV7-8 and TRBJ1-5, is GAGVSQSPRYKVAKRGQDVALRCDPISGHVSLFWYQQALGQGPEFLTYFQNEAQLDKSGLPSDRFFAERPEGSVSTLKIQRTQQEDSAVYLCASSRKDGTSLNQPQHFGDGTRLSIL.

A note on this clone: A junction end diverges from the germline sequence, so it may reflect a read error. In the same sample, other DNA sequences code for this CDR3. The chain employs TRBV24-1 and TRBJ2-3; D assignment may be TRBD1 or TRBD2 (6 bases each). Germline V CDR1 and CDR2: KGHDR, SFDVKD. The CDR3 runs to 12 residues. This CDR3 is CATSSGASTQYF. CDR3 nucleotides: TGTGCCACCAGTTCGGGGGCAAGTACGCAATATTTT.

The CDR3 DNA sequence: TGTGCCAGCAGCGACCCTACTCTTTCTTTCTCTGAGACCCAGTACTTC. It specifies CASSDPTLSFSETQYF. The rearrangement links TRBV3-1 (or the pseudogene TRBV3-2) to TRBJ2-5, with no clear D. Germline V gene data show CDR1 as LGHDT and CDR2 as YNNKEL (reference sequence). Trimming took off 5 bases at V and 5 bases at J, with 21 bases between the two ends. The CDR3 consists of 16 residues.

The chain carries TRBV11-1 and TRBJ2-5; maybe TRBD1 (5 bases). The CDR3 runs to 13 residues. V lost 3 bases, J lost 3 bases, and 8 bases lay in between. Per germline, CDR1 SGHAT and CDR2 FQDESV (reference sequence). CDR3 nucleotide sequence: TGTGCCAGCAGCTTTGGCAGGGAAGAGACCCAGTACTTC. Its protein is CASSFGREETQYF.

The chain carries TRBV7-8 and TRBJ2-1; D may match TRBD1 or TRBD2 (5 bases each). V was clipped by 5 bases and J by 4 bases, with 15 bases between them. Looked up from germline, CDR1 is SGHVS and CDR2 is FQNEAQ. The CDR3 length is 15 residues. The CDR3 DNA follows: TGTGCCAGCAGCGTCTCGGGGCGTTTTTACAATGAGCAGTTCTTC. It codes for CASSVSGRFYNEQFF.

V and J are TRBV19 and TRBJ2-1; 10 nucleotides align to TRBD2. CDR1 is LNHDA, CDR2 SQIVND, per germline (reference sequence). The CDR3 is 13 amino acids. With 3 bases clipped from V and 16 bases from J, the junction kept 9 bases outside the gene matches. CDR3 residues: CASSMVLAGEHFF. CDR3 sequence (DNA): TGTGCCAGTAGTATGGTTCTAGCGGGGGAACACTTCTTC.

The chain has TRBV30 and TRBJ2-7; either TRBD1 or TRBD2 may fit D (5 bases each). The CDR3 is 12 residues long. V was pared by 3 bases and J by 3 bases, with 9 bases between. In germline, CDR1 is GTSNPN, CDR2 SVGIG (reference sequence). The CDR3 loop reads CAWSRGYYEQYF. The CDR3 bases are TGTGCCTGGAGCCGGGGCTACTACGAGCAGTACTTC.